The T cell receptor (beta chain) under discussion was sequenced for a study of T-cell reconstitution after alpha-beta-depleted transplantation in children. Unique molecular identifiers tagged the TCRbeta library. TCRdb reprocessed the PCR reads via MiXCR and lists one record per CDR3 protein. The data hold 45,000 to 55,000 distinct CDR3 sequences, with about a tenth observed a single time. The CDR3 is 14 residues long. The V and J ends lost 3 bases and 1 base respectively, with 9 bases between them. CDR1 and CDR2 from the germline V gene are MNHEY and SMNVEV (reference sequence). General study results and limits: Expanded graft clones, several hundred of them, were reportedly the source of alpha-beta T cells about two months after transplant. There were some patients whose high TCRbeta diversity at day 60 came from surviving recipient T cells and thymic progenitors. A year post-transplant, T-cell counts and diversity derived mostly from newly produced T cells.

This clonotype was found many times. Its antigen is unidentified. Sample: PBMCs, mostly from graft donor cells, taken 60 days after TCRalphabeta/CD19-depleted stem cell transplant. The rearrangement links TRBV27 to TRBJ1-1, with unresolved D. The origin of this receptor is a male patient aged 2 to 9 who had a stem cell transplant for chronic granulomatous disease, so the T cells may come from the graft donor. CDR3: CASSFRAPNTEAFF. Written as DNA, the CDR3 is TGTGCCAGCAGTTTTAGGGCACCGAACACTGAAGCTTTCTTT.